This TCR beta chain was identified during a study of T-cell memory formation after mild COVID-19. Turning to the study itself: TCR clusters mostly belonged to single donors. The study's findings and limits: Contracting CD8+ clones were enriched in EMRA, CD4+ mainly in CM and EM. Pre-infection memory showed some responding clones, and this suggested that cross-reactive memory joined.

About this clonotype itself: Its antigen is not identified.

The CDR3 totals 16 residues. The germline gives CDR1 SGHRS, CDR2 YFSETQ. V gave up 4 bases and J gave up 5 bases; unmatched junction bases: 10. TCRdb reanalysed the 5' RACE reads using MiXCR and keeps one entry per CDR3 protein. The table records 350,000 to 500,000 distinct CDR3 sequences, about 25% of them present only once. The sequence derives from an adult woman who had mild COVID-19 (a few samples of this study predate the infection). Cell type and time point are not known. The source material was PBMCs or a T cell subset sorted from them (not recorded which). The genes are TRBV5-1 and TRBJ2-7; 12 bases map to TRBD1. CDR3 residues: CASSAGTGGYRNEQYF. In DNA form, the CDR3 reads TGCGCCAGCAGCGCCGGGACAGGGGGCTATCGTAACGAGCAGTACTTC.